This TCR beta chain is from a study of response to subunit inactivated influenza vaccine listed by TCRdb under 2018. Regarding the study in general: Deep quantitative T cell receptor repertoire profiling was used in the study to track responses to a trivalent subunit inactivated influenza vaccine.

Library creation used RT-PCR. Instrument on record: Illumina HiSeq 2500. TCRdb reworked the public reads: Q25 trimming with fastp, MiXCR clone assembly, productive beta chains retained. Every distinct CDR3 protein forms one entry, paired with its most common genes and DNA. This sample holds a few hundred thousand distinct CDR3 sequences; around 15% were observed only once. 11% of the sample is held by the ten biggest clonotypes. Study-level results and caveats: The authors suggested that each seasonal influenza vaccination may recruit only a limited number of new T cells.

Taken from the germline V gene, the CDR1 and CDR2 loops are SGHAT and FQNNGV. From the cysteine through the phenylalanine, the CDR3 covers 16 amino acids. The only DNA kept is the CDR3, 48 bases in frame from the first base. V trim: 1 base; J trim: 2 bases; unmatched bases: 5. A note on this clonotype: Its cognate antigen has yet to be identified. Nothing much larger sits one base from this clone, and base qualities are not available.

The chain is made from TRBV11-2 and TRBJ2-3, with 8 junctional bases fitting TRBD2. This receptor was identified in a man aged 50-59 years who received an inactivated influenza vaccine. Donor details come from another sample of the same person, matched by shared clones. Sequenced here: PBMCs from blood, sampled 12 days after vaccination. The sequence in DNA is TGTGCCAGCAGCTTAGGGACTAGCAGGCTCACAGATACGCAGTATTTT. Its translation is CASSLGTSRLTDTQYF.